This TCR beta chain originates from a study of PD-1 blockade in classical Hodgkin lymphoma. About the research overall: Nivolumab dosed at 3 mg/kg went to patients intravenously every 2 weeks. Overall study results and limits: Significantly greater TCR diversity emerged by C4D1 in CD4+ cells but not CD8+ cells. According to reports, newly diagnosed patients had lower baseline TCR diversity than healthy donors, and relapsed/refractory patients had lower baseline TCR diversity still. Complete responders entered with baseline diversity on par with newly diagnosed patients, the results showed.

CDR3 length equals 18 residues. Germline assignment: CDR1 SGHVS and CDR2 FQNEAQ. V was clipped by 1 base and J by 0 bases, with 16 bases between them. Note on this clone: The antigen remains unidentified.

Only in-frame clones appear in the TCRdb table, and some are missing; sequencing was by immunoSEQ multiplex PCR. This table has approximately 99,000 clones, 81% appearing once. Each patient relapsed following autologous stem cell transplantation, and prior brentuximab vedotin exposure differed. This receptor was taken from a human donor with classical Hodgkin lymphoma. The specimen was peripheral blood mononuclear cells (PBMCs), collected before the second cycle of nivolumab. V is TRBV7-8 and J is TRBJ2-1; D remains unclear. The chain's CDR3 is CASSLGQAVLSSYNEQFF. The CDR3 DNA reads TGTGCCAGCAGCTTAGGTCAGGCGGTGCTGAGCTCCTACAATGAGCAGTTCTTC.